Listed below are T cell receptor beta chains from one sample, sequenced in a study of blood T cells in healthy people across ages. Via MiXCR, TCRdb re-called the 5' RACE reads, giving one row per CDR3 protein. The sample shows 790,000 or so distinct CDR3 sequences, around 50% of them seen only once. Sample: blood. These receptors all come from a man older than 75 in good health. The CDR3 runs from the conserved cysteine through the conserved F or W. The order of the fields is clone size, D gene, J gene, V gene, CDR3 length, CDR3 DNA, CDR3 protein. The D gene is left open where the match is weak. Clone sizes are given selectively: once, few, many, or a class where the clone is expanded.

>few|-|TRBJ2-3|TRBV25-1|14
TGTGCCAGCGCCGTAGACCTGGAGGGCGATACGCAGTATTTT
CASAVDLEGDTQYF
>few|-|TRBJ2-5|TRBV12-3/TRBV12-4|13
TGTGCCAGCAGCCACCCTGTCCAAGAGACCCAGTACTTC
CASSHPVQETQYF
>once|-|TRBJ2-5|TRBV5-6|16
TGTGCCAGCAGCCCCTCGGGACGGACGTACCAAGAGACCCAGTACTTC
CASSPSGRTYQETQYF
>-|TRBD2|TRBJ2-1|TRBV12-3/TRBV12-4|16
TGTGCCAGCAGTTTACATGGGGGGGGGTCCGGCAATGAGCAGTTCTTC
CASSLHGGGSGNEQFF
>few|-|TRBJ2-5|TRBV7-3|13
TGTGCCAGCAGCTTGCTGGGCCAAGAGACCCAGTACTTC
CASSLLGQETQYF
>-|-|TRBJ1-2|TRBV5-1|16
TGCGCCAGCAGCTTGGTGTCGGGCAGCCTCAACTATGGCTACACCTTC
CASSLVSGSLNYGYTF
>-|TRBD1|TRBJ2-3|TRBV20-1|16
TGCAGTGCTAATGCTCCGGGACAGAAACTCACAGATACGCAGTATTTT
CSANAPGQKLTDTQYF
>few|TRBD2|TRBJ2-1|TRBV4-3|16
TGCGCCAGCAGCCAGGAAATAGCGGGTGGGCACAATGAGCAGTTCTTC
CASSQEIAGGHNEQFF
>-|-|TRBJ2-1|TRBV9|15
TGTGCCAGCAGCGTAAGTGATATTTCCTACAATGAGCAGTTCTTC
CASSVSDISYNEQFF
>-|TRBD2|TRBJ2-1|TRBV20-1|15
TGCAGTGCTAGAGCGGCGGGAGTGCCCTACAATGAGCAGTTCTTC
CSARAAGVPYNEQFF
>-|-|TRBJ2-7|TRBV27|13
TGTGCCAGCAGTTTTGGGAAACGATACGAGCAGTACTTC
CASSFGKRYEQYF
>-|-|TRBJ2-1|TRBV10-3|13
TGTGCCATCAGTGAGACGACGACAGCGGTAGAGTTCTTC
CAISETTTAVEFF
>few|-|TRBJ2-3|TRBV2|11
TGTGCCAGAAAACTAGGGGATACGCAGTATTTT
CARKLGDTQYF
>few|TRBD2|TRBJ2-7|TRBV24-1|14
TGTGCCACCAGCTCTAGCGGGGGGAGCGACGAGCAGTACTTC
CATSSSGGSDEQYF
>-|-|TRBJ2-4|TRBV4-3|15
TGCGCCAGCAGCCAAGAAGGCGGCGGTAAAAACATTCAGTACTTC
CASSQEGGGKNIQYF
>-|-|TRBJ1-1|TRBV5-1|15
TGCGCCAGCAGCTTGGGTCCGGGGGTTAACACTGAAGCTTTCTTT
CASSLGPGVNTEAFF
>-|-|TRBJ2-1|TRBV15|13
TGTGCCACCAAAGGGGTCTCCTACAATGAGCAGTTCTTC
CATKGVSYNEQFF
>many|TRBD2|TRBJ2-7|TRBV7-2|15
TGTGCCAGCAGCCCAAAAAGCGGGGGATCCTACGAGCAGTACTTC
CASSPKSGGSYEQYF
>few|TRBD1|TRBJ1-5|TRBV20-1|18
TGCAGTGCTAGGCCCCCGACAGGGTTAAGAGGGAGCAATCAGCCCCAGCATTTT
CSARPPTGLRGSNQPQHF
>few|-|TRBJ2-1|TRBV25-1|16
TGTGCCAGCAGTGATCGGAGCGGGCTGGGGTACAATGAGCAGTTCTTC
CASSDRSGLGYNEQFF
>many|-|TRBJ2-6|TRBV6-2/TRBV6-3|15
TGTGCCAGCAGCACCCGAGGGTCTGGGGCCAACGTCCTGACTTTC
CASSTRGSGANVLTF
>-|TRBD1|TRBJ2-7|TRBV27|19
TGTGCCAGCAGCCCTTTATTCGACGGGAAGGGACAGTATTCCTACGAGCAGTACTTC
CASSPLFDGKGQYSYEQYF
>-|TRBD1|TRBJ1-1|TRBV10-3|14
TGTGCCATCAGAAAACAGGGGGAGGCCGATGAAGCTTTCTTT
CAIRKQGEADEAFF
>-|-|TRBJ2-5|TRBV5-1|15
TGCGCCAGCAGCTTGGATGGTGGTAGCTGGAAGACCCGGTACTTC
CASSLDGGSWKTRYF
>-|TRBD1|TRBJ2-1|TRBV7-8|14
TGTGCCAGCAGCTCACGGACAGGTTCCTACGAGCAGTTCTTC
CASSSRTGSYEQFF
>-|-|TRBJ2-1|TRBV4-3|13
TGCGCCAGCAGCCAAGATGCAGGTCGTGAGCAGTTCTTC
CASSQDAGREQFF
>-|TRBD1|TRBJ2-7|TRBV6-2/TRBV6-3|14
TGTGCTAGCACCATGACAGGGGGCTACTACGTGCAGTACTTC
CASTMTGGYYVQYF
>few|TRBD2|TRBJ2-5|TRBV10-3|20
TGTGCCATCAGTGGCGAGGGGGGGAAACCACTAGCGGGGGTCCAAGAGACCCAGTACTTC
CAISGEGGKPLAGVQETQYF
>many|-|TRBJ1-2|TRBV29-1|10
TGCAGCGTTGTCCCAGGGGACTACACCTTC
CSVVPGDYTF
>-|-|TRBJ2-1|TRBV7-9|16
TGTGCCAGCAGCCTAAGCTGGGAAGGGCCCAATGATGAGCGGTTCTTC
CASSLSWEGPNDERFF
>-|-|TRBJ1-1|TRBV29-1|12
TGCAGCGGCCATACAGGGAACACTGAAGCTTTCTTT
CSGHTGNTEAFF
>-|-|TRBJ2-6|TRBV6-5|16
TGTGCCAGCCGCATTACGGGCAGCTCTGGGGCCAACGTCCTGACTTTC
CASRITGSSGANVLTF
>-|-|TRBJ2-1|TRBV29-1|13
TGCAGCGCGCCTGTAGCGGCTTACAATGAGCAGTTCTTC
CSAPVAAYNEQFF
>-|-|TRBJ1-1|TRBV11-2|14
TGTGCCAGCAGCGTAGAACGGATTCACACTGAAGCTTTCTTT
CASSVERIHTEAFF
>once|TRBD2|TRBJ2-1|TRBV20-1|14
TGCGGTGCTTGTCCGGGCGGGAGGGCCGGTGAGCAGTTCTTC
CGACPGGRAGEQFF
>few|TRBD2|TRBJ2-1|TRBV20-1|13
TGCAGTGCTAGGCGAGGCGGGAGAGGCGAGCAGTTCTTC
CSARRGGRGEQFF
>-|TRBD1|TRBJ1-6|TRBV20-1|11
TGCAGTGCTCAACAGGGGAAGGTCCTCCACTTT
CSAQQGKVLHF
>-|-|TRBJ1-6|TRBV18|15
TGTGCCAGCTCGCCTACGGACAGTCAATCCTCACCCCTCCACTTT
CASSPTDSQSSPLHF
>-|TRBD2|TRBJ2-7|TRBV29-1|14
TGCAGCGTTGAGTTGGGGGGGAAAACCTACGAGCAGTACTTC
CSVELGGKTYEQYF
>-|TRBD2|TRBJ2-4|TRBV20-1|17
TGCAGTGCTAGTTCCCCTCGGGCTAGCGGGACCAAAAACATTCAGTACTTC
CSASSPRASGTKNIQYF
>-|-|TRBJ1-1|TRBV20-1|12
TGCAGTGCCCCCCTACAGGGATCCGACGCTTTCTTT
CSAPLQGSDAFF